This is a list of T cell receptor beta chains from one sample in a study of shared clonotypes between healthy human individuals. This table comes from immunoSEQ multiplex PCR, and its TCRdb copy is limited to in-frame clones, with some not included. The table includes about 750,000 clones, around 93% detected once. The specimen was naive CD8+ T cells sorted from blood. Receptor source: a man under 40 in good health. CDR3s include the opening cysteine and the closing phenylalanine or tryptophan. A D gene is named only where the DNA matches it firmly. Size is stated for part of the rows, as once, few or many counts, or as a class when the clone is expanded.

>NA|TRBJ2-1|TRBV7-7|NA
CASSLDMSSTYNEQFF
TGTGCTAGCAGCTTAGATATGTCTAGCACCTACAATGAGCAGTTCTTC
>NA|TRBJ1-2|TRBV5-1|NA
CASRPVSNYGYTF
TGCGCCAGCAGACCAGTGTCGAACTATGGCTACACCTTC
>NA|TRBJ1-5|TRBV28|TRBD1
CASSLLWDRENQPQHF
TGTGCCAGCAGTTTATTGTGGGACAGGGAAAATCAGCCCCAGCATTTT
>NA|TRBJ2-5|TRBV7-9|NA
CASSPIDSQETQYF
TGTGCCAGCAGCCCAATAGACAGCCAAGAGACCCAGTACTTC
>NA|TRBJ1-5|TRBV27|TRBD1
CASSPKQGAGQPQHF
TGTGCCAGCAGCCCAAAACAGGGGGCCGGACAGCCCCAGCATTTT
>NA|TRBJ1-1|TRBV9|TRBD1
CASSEQGARGTEAFF
TGTGCCAGCAGCGAACAGGGGGCGAGGGGCACTGAAGCTTTCTTT
>NA|TRBJ1-5|TRBV19|NA
CASSLAYGWGGNQPQHF
TGTGCCAGTAGTTTAGCCTATGGTTGGGGGGGCAATCAGCCCCAGCATTTT
>NA|TRBJ2-7|TRBV7-9|TRBD2
CASATRGRMEEQYF
TGTGCCAGCGCTACCCGCGGGAGGATGGAAGAGCAGTACTTC
>NA|TRBJ1-5|TRBV19|NA
CASSPLDGNQPQHF
TGTGCCAGTAGTCCACTGGACGGTAATCAGCCCCAGCATTTT
>NA|TRBJ2-2|TRBV29-1|NA
CSVDGHENTGELFF
TGCAGCGTTGATGGGCACGAGAACACCGGGGAGCTGTTTTTT
>NA|TRBJ1-2|TRBV6-1|NA
CASSDSDLRGYTF
TGTGCCAGCAGTGATTCGGACCTGCGTGGCTACACCTTC
>NA|TRBJ1-3|TRBV5-6|NA
CASSLMGDLGNTIYF
TGTGCCAGCAGCTTGATGGGAGATTTAGGAAACACCATATATTTT
>NA|TRBJ2-1|TRBV28|TRBD2
CASRLAGAHNEQFF
TGTGCCAGCCGCCTAGCGGGAGCCCACAATGAGCAGTTCTTC
>NA|TRBJ2-1|TRBV7-9|TRBD2
CASSLVAGDSEQFF
TGTGCCAGCAGCTTGGTAGCGGGAGATTCTGAGCAGTTCTTC
>NA|TRBJ2-7|TRBV27|TRBD1
CASSVTGGGYEQYF
TGTGCCAGCAGTGTAACAGGGGGCGGCTACGAGCAGTACTTC
>NA|TRBJ2-1|TRBV20-1|NA
CSADRVNEQFF
TGCAGTGCCGACAGAGTCAATGAGCAGTTCTTC
>NA|TRBJ2-1|TRBV5-8|NA
CASSAGGNNEQFF
TGTGCCAGCAGCGCCGGGGGCAACAATGAGCAGTTCTTC
>NA|TRBJ1-5|TRBV5-6|NA
CASSFQGFNQPQHF
TGTGCCAGCAGCTTTCAGGGGTTCAATCAGCCCCAGCATTTT
>NA|TRBJ2-1|TRBV7-8|NA
CASSLALDSLYDEQFF
TGTGCCAGCAGCTTAGCATTGGATAGCCTCTACGATGAGCAGTTCTTC
>once|TRBJ2-5|TRBV7-9|NA
CASSPRSSETQYF
TGTGCCAGCAGCCCTAGGAGCAGCGAGACCCAGTACTTC
>NA|TRBJ2-7|TRBV7-9|NA
CASSPLLEAYEQYF
TGTGCCAGCAGCCCCTTACTAGAAGCCTACGAGCAGTACTTC
>NA|TRBJ2-7|TRBV5-1|TRBD1
CASSLGPGQGYEQYF
TGCGCCAGCAGCTTGGGACCGGGACAGGGATACGAGCAGTACTTC
>NA|TRBJ2-7|TRBV29-1|TRBD1
CSASIDRGGYEQYF
TGCAGCGCTTCTATTGACAGGGGCGGGTACGAGCAGTACTTC
>NA|TRBJ1-4|TRBV6-1|TRBD1
CASSEPGQGRDEKLFF
TGTGCCAGCAGTGAACCGGGACAGGGGCGTGATGAAAAACTGTTTTTT
>NA|TRBJ2-7|TRBV7-8|TRBD2
CASSLGPAGGPYEQYF
TGTGCCAGCAGCTTAGGGCCAGCGGGAGGTCCCTACGAGCAGTACTTC
>NA|TRBJ2-3|TRBV5-1|TRBD2
CASSRGTSGDTDTQYF
TGCGCCAGCAGCCGTGGGACTAGCGGAGACACAGATACGCAGTATTTT
>NA|TRBJ2-1|TRBV6-5|NA
CASSYPCIARYNEQFF
TGTGCCAGCAGTTACCCTTGCATAGCGCGCTACAATGAGCAGTTCTTC
>once|TRBJ2-1|TRBV9|TRBD2
CASSVAGDYYNEQFF
TGTGCCAGCAGCGTAGCTGGGGACTACTACAATGAGCAGTTCTTC
>NA|TRBJ1-1|TRBV19|NA
CASRAKGHQTEAFF
TGTGCCAGTAGAGCAAAAGGACACCAGACTGAAGCTTTCTTT
>NA|TRBJ2-7|TRBV28|TRBD1
CASSLGTVYEQYF
TGTGCCAGCAGTCTCGGGACAGTCTACGAGCAGTACTTC
>NA|TRBJ2-1|TRBV4-1|TRBD2
CASSQGLAGYDRFF
TGCGCCAGCAGCCAAGGACTAGCGGGATATGATAGGTTCTTC
>few|TRBJ2-1|TRBV10-2|NA
CASSEWGSSYNEQFF
TGCGCCAGCAGTGAGTGGGGGAGCTCCTACAATGAGCAGTTCTTC
>NA|TRBJ2-7|TRBV5-1|NA
CASSLGGQYEQYF
TGCGCCAGCAGCTTAGGGGGGCAGTACGAGCAGTACTTC
>NA|TRBJ1-5|TRBV7-8|NA
CASSPGTQFSNQPQHF
TGTGCCAGCAGCCCCGGGACACAATTTAGCAATCAGCCCCAGCATTTT
>NA|TRBJ2-3|TRBV29-1|TRBD1
CSVDPSPGQELTDTQYF
TGCAGCGTTGACCCATCCCCGGGACAGGAGCTTACAGATACGCAGTATTTT
>NA|TRBJ2-7|TRBV28|NA
CASSRGLGGPSSYEQYF
TGTGCCAGCAGCCGCGGACTAGGGGGACCCTCCTCCTACGAGCAGTACTTC
>NA|TRBJ2-6|TRBV27|TRBD1
CASTWTGEPGANVLTF
TGTGCCAGCACCTGGACAGGGGAGCCTGGGGCCAACGTCCTGACTTTC
>NA|TRBJ2-3|TRBV4-1|NA
CASSQEWRVGADTQYF
TGCGCCAGCAGCCAAGAATGGCGGGTTGGGGCAGATACGCAGTATTTT
>NA|TRBJ2-1|TRBV5-1|NA
CASSSALADPQFF
TGCGCCAGCAGCTCCGCGCTAGCCGATCCGCAGTTCTTC
>once|TRBJ1-1|TRBV4-3|NA
CASSQGVAMNTEAFF
TGCGCCAGCAGCCAAGGGGTTGCGATGAACACTGAAGCTTTCTTT
>NA|TRBJ1-5|TRBV11-2|NA
CASSLGRGGNQPQHF
TGTGCCAGCAGCTTAGGCAGGGGTGGCAATCAGCCCCAGCATTTT